The rows below give T cell receptor beta chains drawn from one sample of a study of response to subunit inactivated influenza vaccine. TCRdb reanalysed the RT-PCR reads using MiXCR and keeps one entry per CDR3 protein. The repertoire holds around 790,000 distinct CDR3 sequences, 20% to 25% seen once, with about 10% in the top ten. Here the sequenced sample was PBMCs from blood, taken around 5 days after vaccination. These receptors were obtained from a middle-aged man who received an inactivated influenza vaccine. Both conserved end residues are trimmed from each CDR3. Some rows mark clone size as missing; the rest say once, few, many or name a class of expanded clone.

abundance	v_gene	j_gene	CDR3aa
few	TRBV28	TRBJ2-1	ASSSGGAPYNEQF
.	TRBV29-1	TRBJ2-5	SVQTRYQETQY
few	TRBV24-1	TRBJ2-1	ATSDLETSGNYNEQF
.	TRBV7-9	TRBJ2-7	ASSFFPLLYEQY
few	TRBV12-3/TRBV12-4	TRBJ2-6	ASSPGQGATGANVLT
few	TRBV5-1	TRBJ2-7	ASSSGQGYYEQY
many	TRBV12-3/TRBV12-4	TRBJ2-1	ASSPGLAPNEQF
.	TRBV5-1	TRBJ2-6	ASSLGPAGTGANVLT
.	TRBV18	TRBJ2-7	ASSLSSAEQY
.	TRBV4-3	TRBJ1-4	ASSRRTATNEKLF
.	TRBV5-6	TRBJ2-3	ASSPAGLVDTQY
.	TRBV21-1	TRBJ2-1	ASSKVGLADEQF
once	TRBV7-2	TRBJ2-5	ASSLGVTSGGQETQY
few	TRBV28	TRBJ2-1	ASSFGRSGGYNEQF
few	TRBV24-1	TRBJ2-1	ATSDFGTGHNEQF
many	TRBV7-9	TRBJ2-3	ASSPVLGGTDTQY
few	TRBV12-3/TRBV12-4	TRBJ2-3	AGRDSTDTQY
few	TRBV20-1	TRBJ2-5	SARSGRGSSRAQY
.	TRBV11-1	TRBJ2-5	ASSLLKGLAGGEETQY
.	TRBV5-4	TRBJ2-7	ASSLGGTSTYEQY
few	TRBV20-1	TRBJ2-1	SARDLREEYEQF
.	TRBV28	TRBJ2-5	ASSFGTQY
many	TRBV7-6	TRBJ2-1	ASSLGQGLGGEQF
.	TRBV13	TRBJ2-7	ASSKGQGGFFHEQY
few	TRBV24-1	TRBJ2-2	ATSDPGGYTGELF
few	TRBV7-2	TRBJ2-7	ASSSPVAPKLGYEQY
few	TRBV7-2	TRBJ1-1	ASSPAWGADTEAF
.	TRBV7-2	TRBJ1-2	ASSLDRGGDGYT
.	TRBV20-1	TRBJ2-3	SARDLGRFTDTQY
.	TRBV28	TRBJ2-3	ASSLVIVIPRTGEKDTQY
few	TRBV20-1	TRBJ2-7	RAGTSGSYEQY
.	TRBV28	TRBJ1-2	ASTWENRGGYT
few	TRBV7-2	TRBJ2-3	ASSLVYDTDTQY
few	TRBV7-2	TRBJ2-7	ASSLDPNYEQY
.	TRBV20-1	TRBJ2-3	SARRQGFTDTQY
few	TRBV20-1	TRBJ2-1	SAYAGWGRDNEQF
.	TRBV29-1	TRBJ1-4	SVAEGNEKLF
.	TRBV24-1	TRBJ2-2	ARDRVAGGGTGELF
.	TRBV5-1	TRBJ2-7	ASSPPCVRY
few	TRBV20-1	TRBJ1-4	SAKQALGGEKLF
.	TRBV7-6	TRBJ2-2	ASSPRRTGGESGELF
few	TRBV6-5	TRBJ1-2	ASRRIGYGYT
.	TRBV5-4	TRBJ1-1	ASSLYMGQAF
.	TRBV24-1	TRBJ2-7	ATSRADSYEQY
few	TRBV20-1	TRBJ2-5	SATRGVAGGGKETQY